This TCR beta chain was identified during a study of beta chain features in type 1 diabetes. As concerns this clone: Its specificity is not known.

General observations from the study: Patients with Type 1 diabetes showed moderately but significantly shorter TCRB CDR3s in all four CD4+ subsets.

The study reverse transcribed the entire isolated RNA, so it sequenced expressed TCRB transcripts. The assay was immunoSEQ multiplex PCR, and TCRdb's table has in-frame clones only and misses some. This sample yields more than 550,000 clones, of which 11% to 15% are seen a single time; nearly 0.04% belongs to the top ten. V was clipped by 5 bases and J by 6 bases; unmatched bases: 3. The CDR3 runs to 14 residues. Germline-derived CDR1 and CDR2 are SEHNR and FQNEAQ (reference sequence). The sample was naive CD4+ T cells from blood. The chain joins TRBV7-9 to TRBJ1-5; 11 nucleotides match TRBD1. The clonotype was recovered from a man younger than 35 with type 1 diabetes. CDR3: CASSRTGGGQPQHF. DNA for the CDR3: TGTGCCAGCAGCCGGACAGGGGGCGGTCAGCCCCAGCATTTT.